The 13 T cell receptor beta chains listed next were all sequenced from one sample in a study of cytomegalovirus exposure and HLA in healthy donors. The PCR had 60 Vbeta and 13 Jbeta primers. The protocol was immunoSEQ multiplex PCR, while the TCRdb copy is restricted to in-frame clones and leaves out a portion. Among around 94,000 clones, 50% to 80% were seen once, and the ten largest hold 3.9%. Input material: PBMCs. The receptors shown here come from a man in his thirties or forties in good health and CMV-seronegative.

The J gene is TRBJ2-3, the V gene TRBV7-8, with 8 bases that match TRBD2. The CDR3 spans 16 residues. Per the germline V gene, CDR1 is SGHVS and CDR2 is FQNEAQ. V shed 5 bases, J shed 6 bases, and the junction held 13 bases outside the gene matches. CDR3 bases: TGTGCCAGCAGCCCAGCAGGAGCGGGGGCCCCTGATACGCAGTATTTT. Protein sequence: CASSPAGAGAPDTQYF.

The CDR3 is CASSIRMETQYF. CDR3 nucleotides: TGTGCCAGTAGTATCCGTATGGAGACCCAGTACTTC. This chain connects TRBV19 to TRBJ2-5; D remains unclear. The CDR3 is made up of 12 amino acids. The germline V gene encodes CDR1 LNHDA and CDR2 SQIVND (reference sequence). The V end lost 3 bases, the J end lost 5 bases, and 7 bases lay between the germline ends.

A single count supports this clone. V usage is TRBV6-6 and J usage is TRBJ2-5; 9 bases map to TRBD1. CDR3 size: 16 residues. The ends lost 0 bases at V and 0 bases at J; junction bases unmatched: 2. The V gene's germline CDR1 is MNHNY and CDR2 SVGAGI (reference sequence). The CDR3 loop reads CASSYSGQGYQETQYF. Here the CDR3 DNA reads TGTGCCAGCAGTTACTCCGGACAGGGGTACCAAGAGACCCAGTACTTC.

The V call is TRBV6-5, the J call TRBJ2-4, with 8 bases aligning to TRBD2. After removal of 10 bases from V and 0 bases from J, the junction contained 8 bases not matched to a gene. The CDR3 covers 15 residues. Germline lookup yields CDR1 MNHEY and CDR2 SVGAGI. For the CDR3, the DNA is TGTGCCACCCAACGGGGGGGGCTAGCCAAAAACATTCAGTACTTC. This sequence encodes CATQRGGLAKNIQYF.

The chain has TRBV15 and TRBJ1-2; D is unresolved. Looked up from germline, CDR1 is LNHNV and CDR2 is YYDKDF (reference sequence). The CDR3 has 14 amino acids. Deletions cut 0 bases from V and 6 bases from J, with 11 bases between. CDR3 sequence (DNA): TGTGCCACCAGCAGAGATTATGAGGGAGATGGCTACACCTTC. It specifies CATSRDYEGDGYTF.

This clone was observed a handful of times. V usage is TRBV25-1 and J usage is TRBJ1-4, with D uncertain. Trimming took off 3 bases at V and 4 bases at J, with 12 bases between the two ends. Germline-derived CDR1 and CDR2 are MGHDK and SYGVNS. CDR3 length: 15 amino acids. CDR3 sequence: CASSESGGRNEKLFF. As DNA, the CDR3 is TGTGCCAGCAGTGAGTCCGGCGGGCGTAATGAAAAACTGTTTTTT.

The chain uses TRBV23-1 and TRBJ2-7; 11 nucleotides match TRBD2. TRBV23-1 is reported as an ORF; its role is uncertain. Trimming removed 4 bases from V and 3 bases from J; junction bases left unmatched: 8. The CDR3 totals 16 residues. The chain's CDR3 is CASSLVCSGRDYEQYF. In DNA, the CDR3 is TGCGCCAGCAGTCTAGTATGTAGCGGGAGGGACTACGAGCAGTACTTC.

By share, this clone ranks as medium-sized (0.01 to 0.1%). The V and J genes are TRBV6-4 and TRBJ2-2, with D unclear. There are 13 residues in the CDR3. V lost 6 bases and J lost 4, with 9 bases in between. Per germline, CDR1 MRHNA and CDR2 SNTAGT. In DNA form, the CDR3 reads TGTGCCAGCAGCCCGAAGAGCACCGGGGAGCTGTTTTTT. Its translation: CASSPKSTGELFF.

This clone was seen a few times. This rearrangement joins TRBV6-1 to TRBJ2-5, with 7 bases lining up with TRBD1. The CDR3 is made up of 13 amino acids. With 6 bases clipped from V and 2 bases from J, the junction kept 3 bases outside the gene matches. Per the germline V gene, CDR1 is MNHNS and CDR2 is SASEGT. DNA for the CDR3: TGTGCCAGCAGCATGGGACAGCAAGAGACCCAGTACTTC. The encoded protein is CASSMGQQETQYF.

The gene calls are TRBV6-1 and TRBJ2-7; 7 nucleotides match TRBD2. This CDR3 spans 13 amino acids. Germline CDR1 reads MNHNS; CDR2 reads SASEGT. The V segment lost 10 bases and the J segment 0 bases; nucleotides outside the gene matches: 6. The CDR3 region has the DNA TGTGCCACCATAGCGGGTGCCTCCTACGAGCAGTACTTC. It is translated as CATIAGASYEQYF.

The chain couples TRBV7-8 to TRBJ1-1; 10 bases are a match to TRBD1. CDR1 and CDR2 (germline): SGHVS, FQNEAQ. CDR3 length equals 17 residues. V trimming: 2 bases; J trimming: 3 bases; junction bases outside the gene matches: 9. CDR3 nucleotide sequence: TGTGCCAGCAGCTTAACTAGACAGGGGGCAAGGGACACTGAAGCTTTCTTT. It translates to CASSLTRQGARDTEAFF.

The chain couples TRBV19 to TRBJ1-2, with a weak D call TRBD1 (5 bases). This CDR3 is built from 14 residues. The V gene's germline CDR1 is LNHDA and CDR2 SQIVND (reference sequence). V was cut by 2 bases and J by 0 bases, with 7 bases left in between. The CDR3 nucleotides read TGTGCCAGTAGTATATCAGGGACTAACTATGGCTACACCTTC. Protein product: CASSISGTNYGYTF.

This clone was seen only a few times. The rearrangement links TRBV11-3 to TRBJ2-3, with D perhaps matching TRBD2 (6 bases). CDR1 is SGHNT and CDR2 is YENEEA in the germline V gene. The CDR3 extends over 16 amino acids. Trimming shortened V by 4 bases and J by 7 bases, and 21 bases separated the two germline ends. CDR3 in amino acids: CASSSTGTGSGYTQYF. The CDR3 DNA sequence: TGTGCCAGCAGCTCTACCGGGACTGGAAGCGGGTATACGCAGTATTTT.